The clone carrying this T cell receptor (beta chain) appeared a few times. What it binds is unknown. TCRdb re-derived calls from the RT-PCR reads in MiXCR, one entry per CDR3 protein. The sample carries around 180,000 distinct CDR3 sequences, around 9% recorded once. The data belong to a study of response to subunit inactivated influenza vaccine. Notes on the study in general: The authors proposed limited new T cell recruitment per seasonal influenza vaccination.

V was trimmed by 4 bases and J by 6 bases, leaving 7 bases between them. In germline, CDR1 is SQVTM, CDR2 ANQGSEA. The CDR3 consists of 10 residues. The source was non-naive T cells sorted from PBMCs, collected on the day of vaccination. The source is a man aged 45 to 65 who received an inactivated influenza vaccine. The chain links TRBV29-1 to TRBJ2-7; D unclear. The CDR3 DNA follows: TGCAGCGTTGCTGTCCCCGAGCAGTACTTC. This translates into CSVAVPEQYF.